A selection of T cell receptor beta chains follows, all from one sample in a study of T cell repertoires in cytomegalovirus infection. TCRdb re-analysed the reads in MiXCR, keeping a single row per CDR3 protein. This table holds more than 650,000 distinct CDR3 sequences, roughly 35% found once. Sequenced: PBMCs. The receptors here all came from a human donor in good health (CMV status not recorded). Some clones in this sample may be carry-over from other donors' samples. Both conserved end residues are part of each CDR3. D genes are given only for firm matches. Only some rows state a clone size, as once, few, many or a class for expanded clones.

TRBJ2-1 16 TRBV7-2 many TRBD2 TGTGCCAGCAGCTTCTCGGTTAGCGGGGGACCCAATGAGCAGTTCTTC CASSFSVSGGPNEQFF
TRBJ2-7 14 TRBV20-1 NA TRBD1 TGCAGTGCCACCACCGGGACAGGGTTTTACGAGCAGTACTTC CSATTGTGFYEQYF
TRBJ2-7 13 TRBV7-7 few NA TGTGCTAGCAGCTTAGCGGAAGGGGAGGAGCAGTACTTC CASSLAEGEEQYF
TRBJ2-1 14 TRBV14 NA NA TGTGCCAGCAGCCAAGTGTCTAGGGGCGGTGAGCAGTTCTTC CASSQVSRGGEQFF
TRBJ1-6 10 TRBV28 NA NA TGTGCCAGCAGAGCAGGGGAATTCGTCTTT CASRAGEFVF
TRBJ2-2 20 TRBV23-1 once NA TGCGCCAGCAGTCAAACCACCGGCCCGCTTGGCGGAAGAAGCACCGGGGAGCTGTTTTTT CASSQTTGPLGGRSTGELFF
TRBJ1-2 10 TRBV19 many NA TGTGCCAGTCCAGGGGATGGCTACACCTTC CASPGDGYTF
TRBJ1-2 13 TRBV27 few TRBD1 TGTGCCAGCAGCTATGGACAGGGTAGGGGCTACACCTTC CASSYGQGRGYTF
TRBJ2-1 14 TRBV12-3/TRBV12-4 NA TRBD2 TGTGCCAGCACCCTTAGCGGGGGGCGTAATGAGCAGTTCTTC CASTLSGGRNEQFF
TRBJ1-2 11 TRBV7-9 NA NA TGTGCCAGCAGCCGCACCGGTGGCTACACCTTC CASSRTGGYTF
TRBJ2-1 13 TRBV7-2 many NA TGTGCCAGCAGCATCGGGGGCGTGGGGGAGCAGTTCTTC CASSIGGVGEQFF
TRBJ2-3 13 TRBV15 NA NA TGTGCCACCAGCAGAGAGTTAGGCCATACGCAGTATTTT CATSRELGHTQYF
TRBJ2-1 19 TRBV7-2 few NA TGTGCCAGCAGCTTGAAACCCGACGCGCTGGGTGTCACCTACAATGAGCAGTTCTTC CASSLKPDALGVTYNEQFF
TRBJ1-2 12 TRBV2 NA TRBD1 TGTGCCAGCAGTTCAGGGGGGCCCGGGATCACCTTC CASSSGGPGITF
TRBJ2-5 14 TRBV6-1 NA TRBD2 TGTGCCAGCGAAGGACTAGGGGCTGACGAGACCCAGTACTTC CASEGLGADETQYF
TRBJ2-3 14 TRBV5-1 NA NA TGCGCCAGCAGTGAAGTCTTCGGTCGGGATACGCAGTATTTT CASSEVFGRDTQYF
TRBJ2-3 14 TRBV7-2 many NA TGTGCCAGCAGCTTACCGGGACGCACAGATACGCAGTATTTT CASSLPGRTDTQYF
TRBJ2-1 9 TRBV7-6 few NA TGTGCCAGTTACAATGAGCAGTTCTTC CASYNEQFF
TRBJ1-4 14 TRBV7-8 few NA TGTGCCAGCAGCTTACAGGGGATTTATGAAAAACTGTTTTTT CASSLQGIYEKLFF
TRBJ1-5 15 TRBV28 NA TRBD1 TGTGCCAGCAGTGACCAGACAGGGATCAGACAGCCCCAGCATTTT CASSDQTGIRQPQHF
TRBJ1-3 15 TRBV28 few NA TGTGCCAGCAACGTCGGGGGGACCTCTGGAAACACCATATATTTT CASNVGGTSGNTIYF
TRBJ1-2 13 TRBV5-1 few TRBD1 TGCGCCAGCAGCTTGGGGACAGGGGAAGGCTACACCTTC CASSLGTGEGYTF
TRBJ1-5 15 TRBV7-2 many NA TGTGCCAGCAGCTTAAATTTCAATCCGAATCAGCCCCAGCATTTT CASSLNFNPNQPQHF
TRBJ2-7 16 TRBV20-1 NA NA TGCAGTGCTAGAGATCCCGACAGCCCGTCTACCTACGAGCAGTACTTC CSARDPDSPSTYEQYF
TRBJ2-2 13 TRBV12-3/TRBV12-4 many NA TGTGCCAGCAGCTCGTACAACGCCGGGGAGCTGTTTTTT CASSSYNAGELFF
TRBJ2-5 15 TRBV28 NA TRBD2 TGTGCCAGCAGCGCGGCGGGGGGCCGACAAGAGACCCAGTACTTC CASSAAGGRQETQYF
TRBJ2-1 18 TRBV7-6 few TRBD2 TGTGCCAGCAGCTTAGGCTCCCCGACTAGCGGGGGGCACAATGAGCAGTTCTTC CASSLGSPTSGGHNEQFF
TRBJ1-5 14 TRBV7-2 medium-sized NA TGTGCCAGCAGCCCCAGCGGGGGTAATCAGCCCCAGCATTTT CASSPSGGNQPQHF
TRBJ2-7 19 TRBV20-1 NA TRBD2 TGCAGTGCTCGCACCATACTAGCGGGGGGGCGCCACACCTCCTACGAGCAGTACTTC CSARTILAGGRHTSYEQYF
TRBJ2-7 15 TRBV7-2 few NA TGTGCCAGCAGCTTAGCCGCGGCTGCTACCTACGAGCAGTACTTC CASSLAAAATYEQYF
TRBJ1-4 15 TRBV7-6 many NA TGTGCCAGCAGCCCCCTAAAGGGGCAGGAAGAAAAACTGTTTTTT CASSPLKGQEEKLFF
TRBJ1-5 16 TRBV28 few TRBD1 TGTGCCAGCAGTCCTCCCGGGACAGGGTGGTATCAGCCCCAGCATTTT CASSPPGTGWYQPQHF
TRBJ1-3 18 TRBV10-2 NA NA TGCGCCAGCAGTTTCCCATCCAACTCAGGGACCCCTGGAAACACCATATATTTT CASSFPSNSGTPGNTIYF
TRBJ1-5 14 TRBV7-2 many NA TGTGCCAGCAGCTATCTGGGGGGAAATCAGCCCCAGCATTTT CASSYLGGNQPQHF
TRBJ2-2 15 TRBV9 NA TRBD2 TGTGCCAGCAGCGCTGGCGGGGGTAAAGCCGGGGAGCTGTTTTTT CASSAGGGKAGELFF
TRBJ1-1 14 TRBV7-6 NA TRBD1 TGTGCCAGCAGGACGAGTTCCGGGACAGGGTTCGCTTTCTTT CASRTSSGTGFAFF
TRBJ1-5 15 TRBV7-9 NA NA TGTGCCAGCAGCCTGGGGGCAGGAAGCAATCAGCCCCAGCATTTT CASSLGAGSNQPQHF
TRBJ2-7 14 TRBV19 once NA TGTGCCACGGTACCGGGACAAGGGGCCTACGAGCAGTACTTC CATVPGQGAYEQYF
TRBJ2-1 12 TRBV5-1 NA NA TGCGCCAGCAGCTTGAATGTGTATGAGCAGTTCTTC CASSLNVYEQFF
TRBJ2-2 15 TRBV6-4 NA NA TGTGCCAGCACCGCAGCACCAGTAACGGCCGGGGAGCTGTTTTTT CASTAAPVTAGELFF
TRBJ1-1 14 TRBV19 few NA TGTGCCAGTAGGGCCGTTTCAGGGGAGACTGAAGCTTTCTTT CASRAVSGETEAFF
TRBJ2-5 11 TRBV11-2 NA NA TGTGCCAGCAGAATAGGGGAGACCCAGTACTTC CASRIGETQYF